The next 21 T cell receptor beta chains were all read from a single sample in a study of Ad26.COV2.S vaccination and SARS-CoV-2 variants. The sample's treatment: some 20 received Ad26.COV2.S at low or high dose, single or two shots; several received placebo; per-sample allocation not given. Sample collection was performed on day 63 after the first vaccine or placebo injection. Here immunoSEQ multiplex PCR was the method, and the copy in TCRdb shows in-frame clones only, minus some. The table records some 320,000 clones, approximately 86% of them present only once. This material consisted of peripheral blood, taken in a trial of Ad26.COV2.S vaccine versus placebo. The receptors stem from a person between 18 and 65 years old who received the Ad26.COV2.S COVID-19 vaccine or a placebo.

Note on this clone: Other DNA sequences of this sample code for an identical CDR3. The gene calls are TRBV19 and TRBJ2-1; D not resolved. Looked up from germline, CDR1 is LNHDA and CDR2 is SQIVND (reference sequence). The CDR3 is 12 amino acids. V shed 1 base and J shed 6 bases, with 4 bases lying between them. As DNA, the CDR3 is TGTGCCAGTAGTATAGGCGGCAATGAGCAGTTCTTC. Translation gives CASSIGGNEQFF.

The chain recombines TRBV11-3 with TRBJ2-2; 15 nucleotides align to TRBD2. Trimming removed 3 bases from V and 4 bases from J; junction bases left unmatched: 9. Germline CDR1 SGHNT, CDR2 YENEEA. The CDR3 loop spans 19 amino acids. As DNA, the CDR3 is TGTGCCAGCAGCTTGAGGGGACTAGCGGGGGGCGATATCACCGGGGAGCTGTTTTTT. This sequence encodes CASSLRGLAGGDITGELFF.

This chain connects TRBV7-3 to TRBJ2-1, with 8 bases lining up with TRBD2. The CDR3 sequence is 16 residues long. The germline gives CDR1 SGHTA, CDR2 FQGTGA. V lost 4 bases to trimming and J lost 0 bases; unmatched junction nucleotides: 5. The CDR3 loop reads CASSSPLAASYNEQFF. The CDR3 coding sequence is TGTGCCAGCAGCTCCCCACTAGCGGCCTCCTACAATGAGCAGTTCTTC.

The CDR3 DNA reads TGTGCCAGCAGCTTCAGGGTAGATCAGCCCCAGCATTTT. Its translation: CASSFRVDQPQHF. The chain is built from TRBV11-2 and TRBJ1-5; tentatively, D is TRBD1 (5 bases). The CDR3 contains 13 residues. V was clipped by 3 bases and J by 5 bases, with 8 bases between them. Looked up from germline, CDR1 is SGHAT and CDR2 is FQNNGV.

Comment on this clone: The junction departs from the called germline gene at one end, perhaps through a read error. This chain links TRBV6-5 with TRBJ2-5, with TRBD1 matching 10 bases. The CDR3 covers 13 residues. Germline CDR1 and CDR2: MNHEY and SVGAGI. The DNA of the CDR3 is TGTGCCAGCAGTTACTCGATAGGGACAGGGGCTCACTTC. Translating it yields CASSYSIGTGAHF.

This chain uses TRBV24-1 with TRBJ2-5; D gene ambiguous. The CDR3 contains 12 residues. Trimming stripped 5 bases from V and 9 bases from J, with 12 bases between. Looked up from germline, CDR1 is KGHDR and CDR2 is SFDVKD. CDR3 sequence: CATSGRWGSQYF. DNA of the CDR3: TGTGCCACCAGTGGACGGTGGGGTTCCCAGTACTTC.

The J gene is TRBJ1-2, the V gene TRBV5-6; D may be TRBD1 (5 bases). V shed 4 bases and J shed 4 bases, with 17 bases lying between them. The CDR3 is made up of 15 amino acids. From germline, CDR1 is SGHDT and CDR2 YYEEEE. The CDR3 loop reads CASSVRRDGIYGYTF. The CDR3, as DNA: TGTGCCAGCAGCGTAAGGAGGGACGGTATCTATGGCTACACCTTC.

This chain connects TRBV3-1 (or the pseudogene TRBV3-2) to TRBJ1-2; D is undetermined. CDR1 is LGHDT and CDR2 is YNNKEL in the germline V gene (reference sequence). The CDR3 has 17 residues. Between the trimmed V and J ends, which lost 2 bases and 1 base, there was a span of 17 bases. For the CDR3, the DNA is TGTGCCAGCAGCCAACTGGGAACTCCCACGTTTAACTATGGCTACACCTTC. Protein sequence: CASSQLGTPTFNYGYTF.

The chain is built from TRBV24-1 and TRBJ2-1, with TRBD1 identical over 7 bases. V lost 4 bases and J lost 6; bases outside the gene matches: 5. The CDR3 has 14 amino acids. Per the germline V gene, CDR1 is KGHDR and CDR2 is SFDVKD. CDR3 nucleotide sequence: TGTGCCACCAGTGACTGGAGACAGGGCAATGAGCAGTTCTTC. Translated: CATSDWRQGNEQFF.

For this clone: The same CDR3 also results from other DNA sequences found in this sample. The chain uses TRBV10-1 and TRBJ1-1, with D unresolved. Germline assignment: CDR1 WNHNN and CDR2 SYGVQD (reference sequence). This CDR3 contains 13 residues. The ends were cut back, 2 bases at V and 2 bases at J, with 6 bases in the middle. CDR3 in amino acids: CASSEQTNTEAFF. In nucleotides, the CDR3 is TGCGCCAGCAGTGAGCAGACTAACACTGAAGCTTTCTTT.

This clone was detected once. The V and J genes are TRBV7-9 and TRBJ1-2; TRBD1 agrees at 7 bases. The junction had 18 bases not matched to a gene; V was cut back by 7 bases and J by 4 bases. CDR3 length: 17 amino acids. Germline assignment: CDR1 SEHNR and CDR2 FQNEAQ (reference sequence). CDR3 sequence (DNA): TGTGCCAGCACCTCCCACCCCTCCAAACAGGGGATCTATGGCTACACCTTC. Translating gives CASTSHPSKQGIYGYTF.

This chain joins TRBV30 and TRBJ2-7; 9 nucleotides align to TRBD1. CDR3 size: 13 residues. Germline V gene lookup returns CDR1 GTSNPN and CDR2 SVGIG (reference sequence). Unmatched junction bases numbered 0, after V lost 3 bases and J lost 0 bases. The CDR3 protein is CAWRDRGSYEQYF. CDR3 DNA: TGTGCCTGGAGGGACAGGGGCTCCTACGAGCAGTACTTC.

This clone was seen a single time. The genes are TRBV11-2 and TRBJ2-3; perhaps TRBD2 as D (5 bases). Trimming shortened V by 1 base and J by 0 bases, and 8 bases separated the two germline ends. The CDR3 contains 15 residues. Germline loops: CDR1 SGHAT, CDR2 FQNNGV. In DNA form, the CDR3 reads TGTGCCAGCAGCTTAGTAGCGTCTAGCACAGATACGCAGTATTTT. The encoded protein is CASSLVASSTDTQYF.

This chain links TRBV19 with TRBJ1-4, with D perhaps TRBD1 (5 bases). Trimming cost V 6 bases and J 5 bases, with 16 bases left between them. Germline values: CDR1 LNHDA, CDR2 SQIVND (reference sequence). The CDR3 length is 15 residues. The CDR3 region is CASSLGQGPNEKLFF. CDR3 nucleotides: TGTGCCAGTAGCCTGGGGCAGGGTCCGAATGAAAAACTGTTTTTT. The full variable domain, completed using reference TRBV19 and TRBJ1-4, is DGGITQSPKYLFRKEGQNVTLSCEQNLNHDAMYWYRQDPGQGLRLIYYSQIVNDFQKGDIAEGYSVSREKKESFPLTVTSAQKNPTAFYLCASSLGQGPNEKLFFGSGTQLSVL.

CDR3 sequence: CAWSPGQGRTPLHF. CDR3 coding DNA: TGTGCCTGGAGCCCCGGGCAGGGCAGGACACCCCTCCACTTT. The chain has TRBV30 and TRBJ1-6, with D possibly matching TRBD1 (5 bases). V lost 3 bases and J lost 11, with 17 bases in between. Germline V CDR1 and CDR2: GTSNPN, SVGIG (reference sequence). CDR3 length equals 14 residues.

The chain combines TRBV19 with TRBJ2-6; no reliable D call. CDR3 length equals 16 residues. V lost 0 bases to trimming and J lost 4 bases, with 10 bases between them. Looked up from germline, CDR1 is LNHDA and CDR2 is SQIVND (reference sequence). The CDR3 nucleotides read TGTGCCAGTAGTATAGACCCTGGTTCAGGGGCCAACGTCCTGACTTTC. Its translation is CASSIDPGSGANVLTF.

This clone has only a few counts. CDR3 nucleotide sequence: TGTGCCAGCAGCTTAACGACAGGGGGCAGGACTGAAGCTTTCTTT. This codes for CASSLTTGGRTEAFF. The chain links TRBV7-6 to TRBJ1-1; TRBD1 matches at 10 bases. With 2 bases clipped from V and 5 bases from J, the junction kept 5 bases outside the gene matches. Germline CDR1 is SGHVS and CDR2 is FNYEAQ. There are 15 residues in the CDR3. Using reference TRBV7-6 and TRBJ1-1 for the parts outside the CDR3, the full variable domain is GAGVSQSPRYKVTKRGQDVALRCDPISGHVSLYWYRQALGQGPEFLTYFNYEAQQDKSGLPNDRFSAERPEGSISTLTIQRTEQRDSAMYRCASSLTTGGRTEAFFGQGTRLTVV.

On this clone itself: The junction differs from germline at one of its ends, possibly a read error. The CDR3 reads CASSPGLAVQETQYF. In DNA form, the CDR3 reads TGTGCTAGCAGCCCGGGACTAGCAGTACAAGAGACCCAGTACTTC. This chain joins TRBV7-7 and TRBJ2-5, with 9 nucleotides matching TRBD2. In germline, CDR1 is SSHAT, CDR2 FNYEAQ (reference sequence). There are 15 residues in the CDR3.

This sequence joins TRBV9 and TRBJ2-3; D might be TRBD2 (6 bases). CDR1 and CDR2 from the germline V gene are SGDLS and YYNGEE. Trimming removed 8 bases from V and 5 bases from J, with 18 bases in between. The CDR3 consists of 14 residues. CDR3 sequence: CARVQAGTEDTQYF. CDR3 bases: TGTGCCAGGGTCCAGGCGGGGACTGAAGATACGCAGTATTTT.

CDR3 in amino acids: CASSLRSGAGGRRTGELFF. For the CDR3, the DNA is TGTGCCAGCAGTTTACGTAGCGGGGCGGGGGGGCGTCGCACCGGGGAGCTGTTTTTT. The chain has TRBV27 and TRBJ2-2; 9 nucleotides align to TRBD2. The ends lost 2 bases at V and 4 bases at J; junction bases unmatched: 14. Germline V gene data show CDR1 as MNHEY and CDR2 as SMNVEV (reference sequence). CDR3 length: 19 amino acids.

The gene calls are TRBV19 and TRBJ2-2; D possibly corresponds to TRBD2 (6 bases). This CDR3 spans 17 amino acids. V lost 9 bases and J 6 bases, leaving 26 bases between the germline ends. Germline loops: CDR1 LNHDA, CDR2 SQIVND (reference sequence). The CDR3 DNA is TGTGCCAGCCGTAAGGGGACGGGGGAACTCGGCTCCGGGGAGCTGTTTTTT. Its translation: CASRKGTGELGSGELFF.